These 31 T cell receptor beta chains came from one sample sequenced in a study of low-dose radiotherapy and immunotherapy resistance in tumors. Primers targeting TRAV and TRBV primed first-strand cDNA, covering alpha and beta chains. For amplifying TCRs, the PCR ran for about 19 cycles with Phusion, which was used together with a constant-region primer and the adapter on the V primers. TCRdb re-called the reads through MiXCR, storing one row per CDR3 protein. Of under 90,000 distinct CDR3 sequences detected, about a sixth appear once; the ten largest clones hold less than 3%. Time point described: before trial treatment. This specimen consisted of PBMCs, obtained before treatment. The receptors stem from a male donor with prostate cancer.

This clonotype was recorded at least ten times. CDR3 region: CAIAGALRLEQFF. The CDR3 coding sequence is TGTGCCATAGCGGGGGCCCTCCGCCTGGAGCAGTTCTTC. The chain uses TRBV7-9 and TRBJ2-1, with TRBD2 matching over 9 bases. The junction had 11 bases not matched to a gene; V was cut back by 10 bases and J by 10 bases. Germline-derived CDR1 and CDR2 are SEHNR and FQNEAQ (reference sequence). The CDR3 sequence is 13 residues long.

This clonotype has at least ten counts. V is TRBV7-2 and J is TRBJ1-2, with a weak D call TRBD1 (5 bases). Per germline, CDR1 SGHTA and CDR2 FQGNSA. The CDR3 is 15 amino acids. The V and J ends lost 3 bases and 3 bases respectively, with 14 bases between them. The CDR3 region is CASSFLAGTDYGYTF. CDR3 bases: TGTGCCAGCAGCTTCCTGGCCGGGACGGACTATGGCTACACCTTC.

This clonotype is medium-sized. This rearrangement joins TRBV10-3 to TRBJ2-1; TRBD2 is a possible D gene (5 bases). Trimming left V 2 bases short and J 8 bases short, with 10 bases between. The CDR3 has 13 residues. CDR1 and CDR2 from the germline V gene are ENHRY and SYGVKD. The CDR3, as DNA: TGTGCCATCAGTGAGGGGGAGTTGGATGAGCAGTTCTTC. It codes for CAISEGELDEQFF.

In this sample, this clonotype turned up a few times. A read error may produce the germline difference seen at one junction end. The rearrangement links TRBV5-3 to TRBJ1-4; TRBD1 matches 8 bases. TRBV5-3 is an ORF, and what it does is uncertain. CDR3 length: 20 residues. CDR3 amino acids: CASSLMGTGRPRWGNEKLFF. The CDR3 DNA reads TGTGCCAGCAGCTTGATGGGGACAGGTCGCCCAAGATGGGGTAATGAAAAACTGTTTTTT.

This clonotype was seen ten or more times. CDR3 in DNA: TGTGCCACCAGCAGAGATTTAGACAGGGCGACTTCCGAGCAGTACTTC. It codes for CATSRDLDRATSEQYF. V gene TRBV15 combines with J gene TRBJ2-7, with 7 bases aligning to TRBD1. Germline V gene lookup returns CDR1 LNHNV and CDR2 YYDKDF (reference sequence). The CDR3 consists of 16 residues. V shed 0 bases, J shed 6 bases, and the junction held 11 bases outside the gene matches. The full variable domain, completed using reference TRBV15 and TRBJ2-7, is DAMVIQNPRYQVTQFGKPVTLSCSQTLNHNVMYWYQQKSSQAPKLLFHYYDKDFNNEADTPDNFQSRRPNTSFCFLDIRSPGLGDTAMYLCATSRDLDRATSEQYFGPGTRLTVT.

This clonotype was seen at least ten times. This chain uses TRBV5-1 with TRBJ2-3, with 9 bases that match TRBD2. The CDR3 spans 15 residues. V trimming: 4 bases; J trimming: 3 bases; junction bases outside the gene matches: 6. CDR1 is SGHRS, CDR2 YFSETQ, per germline. The CDR3: CASSPAGGPTDTQYF. The DNA for the CDR3 is TGCGCCAGCAGCCCCGCGGGGGGGCCGACAGATACGCAGTATTTT.

This clonotype has at least ten counts. This chain joins TRBV19 and TRBJ1-2; no clear D gene. CDR3 size: 12 residues. The V end lost 5 bases, the J end lost 7 bases, and 11 bases lay between the germline ends. Germline V gene sequence: CDR1 LNHDA, CDR2 SQIVND (reference sequence). DNA for the CDR3: TGTGCCAGTAGTGAGAGCGGGATTGGCTACACCTTC. Translation gives CASSESGIGYTF.

This clonotype occurred many times. This chain connects TRBV11-3 to TRBJ2-1; possibly TRBD2 for D (7 bases). Germline assignment: CDR1 SGHNT and CDR2 YENEEA. The germline V and J ends were trimmed by 3 bases and 16 bases, with 16 bases remaining between them. The CDR3 runs 12 residues. This chain's CDR3 is CASSFPGGRPFF. As DNA, the CDR3 is TGTGCCAGCAGCTTCCCGGGGGGCAGGCCATTCTTC.

This clonotype was detected ten times or more. This chain joins TRBV20-1 and TRBJ2-1; unclear D gene. V gave up 6 bases and J gave up 5 bases, with 5 bases separating them. The CDR3 contains 10 residues. The germline CDR1 and CDR2 sequences are DFQATT and SNEGSKA (reference sequence). Here the CDR3 reads CSAVDNEQFF. In DNA, the CDR3 is TGCAGTGCGGTGGACAATGAGCAGTTCTTC.

This clonotype was counted ten times or more. The chain couples TRBV6-6 to TRBJ1-5, with TRBD1 as a possible D gene (5 bases). CDR1 MNHNY and CDR2 SVGAGI come from the germline V gene (reference sequence). V was cut by 7 bases and J by 2 bases, with 15 bases left in between. The CDR3 sequence is 15 residues long. CDR3 protein: CASTLGRDGNQPQHF. The CDR3, as DNA: TGTGCCAGCACCTTGGGGCGGGATGGCAATCAGCCCCAGCATTTT.

This clonotype was seen at least ten times. The chain combines TRBV9 with TRBJ2-1; TRBD1 or TRBD2 may be the D gene (5 bases each). The CDR3 extends over 16 amino acids. CDR1 is SGDLS, CDR2 YYNGEE, per germline. The ends were cut back, 4 bases at V and 0 bases at J, with 14 bases in the middle. The CDR3 sequence: CASSSGGANSYNEQFF. In DNA form, the CDR3 reads TGTGCCAGCAGCAGCGGTGGGGCCAACTCCTACAATGAGCAGTTCTTC.

This clonotype was observed at least ten times. The chain carries TRBV11-1 and TRBJ2-4; 8 positions match TRBD1. Per germline, CDR1 SGHAT and CDR2 FQDESV (reference sequence). V was clipped by 5 bases and J by 6 bases; unmatched bases: 3. The CDR3 covers 13 residues. The CDR3 is CASSLDRGNIQYF. CDR3 nucleotides: TGTGCCAGCAGCCTCGACAGGGGAAACATTCAGTACTTC.

This clonotype was picked up many times. V is TRBV13 and J is TRBJ1-2, with D possibly being TRBD1 (5 bases). Germline V gene data show CDR1 as PRHDT and CDR2 as FYEKMQ (reference sequence). The V end was cut by 4 bases, the J end by 7 bases, with 10 bases between. This CDR3 spans 12 amino acids. The CDR3 is CASSSDTSGYTF. The CDR3 nucleotides are TGTGCCAGCAGCTCGGACACATCTGGCTACACCTTC.

This clonotype came up a few times. A much more abundant neighbour one base away suggests this may be a read error. This chain connects TRBV29-1 to TRBJ1-1, with D possibly matching TRBD1 (6 bases). V dropped 8 bases and J dropped 3 bases, with 22 bases sitting between them. Germline lookup yields CDR1 SQVTM and CDR2 ANQGSEA. The CDR3 length is 15 residues. CDR3: CSIFLGGGGDTEAFF. For the CDR3, the DNA is TGCAGCATCTTTCTCGGGGGGGGGGGCGACACTGAAGCTTTCTTT.

This clonotype was detected ten times or more. J is TRBJ2-4 and V is TRBV13, with D tentatively TRBD2 (5 bases). The CDR3 sequence is 16 residues long. Per the germline V gene, CDR1 is PRHDT and CDR2 is FYEKMQ (reference sequence). Trimming left V 3 bases short and J 2 bases short, with 14 bases between. The CDR3 region is CASSFRRGSSKNIQYF. The CDR3 region has the DNA TGTGCCAGCAGCTTCAGGAGAGGGTCCTCCAAAAACATTCAGTACTTC.

This clonotype came up many times. The J gene is TRBJ2-3, the V gene TRBV9, with 11 bases matching TRBD2. J gave up 4 bases and V 3 bases, and 7 bases lay outside the gene matches. This CDR3 spans 16 amino acids. Germline-derived CDR1 and CDR2 are SGDLS and YYNGEE. Here the CDR3 reads CASSAISGGAADTQYF. The CDR3 region has the DNA TGTGCCAGCAGCGCGATTAGCGGGGGGGCGGCAGATACGCAGTATTTT.

This clonotype has ten or more counts. The chain uses TRBV6-2 or TRBV6-3 and TRBJ1-1; a weak D match, TRBD1 (5 bases). Germline V CDR1 and CDR2: MNHEY, SVGEGT. The V gene lost 5 bases and the J gene lost 1 base, with 8 bases spanning the gap. This CDR3 contains 13 residues. The CDR3 region has the DNA TGTGCCAGCAGTCGACAGCCGAACACTGAAGCTTTCTTT. It encodes CASSRQPNTEAFF.

The CDR3 here is CSAVRGQARNQPQHF. Written as DNA, the CDR3 is TGCAGTGCTGTCAGGGGGCAAGCGCGGAATCAGCCCCAGCATTTT. The genes are TRBV20-1 and TRBJ1-5; TRBD1 matches at 8 bases. The ends lost 5 bases at V and 4 bases at J; junction bases unmatched: 10. In germline, CDR1 is DFQATT, CDR2 SNEGSKA (reference sequence). The length of the CDR3 is 15 residues.

The chain joins TRBV6-2 or TRBV6-3 to TRBJ2-2; D is ambiguous. This CDR3 is built from 15 residues. Trimming cost V 4 bases and J 7 bases, with 16 bases left between them. The germline CDR1 and CDR2 sequences are MNHEY and SVGEGT. CDR3 in amino acids: CASSSGIVPSGELFF. The CDR3 DNA is TGTGCCAGCAGTTCTGGGATAGTCCCGAGCGGGGAGCTGTTTTTT.

The V gene is TRBV19, the J gene TRBJ1-5; D uncertain. This CDR3 contains 15 residues. The V end lost 0 bases, the J end lost 4 bases, and 10 bases lay between the germline ends. Germline-derived CDR1 and CDR2 are LNHDA and SQIVND (reference sequence). The CDR3 reads CASSIDMDLNQPQHF. CDR3 nucleotides: TGTGCCAGTAGTATAGATATGGACCTTAATCAGCCCCAGCATTTT.

This clonotype was observed many times. The chain joins TRBV4-2 to TRBJ2-5; D may be TRBD1 (5 bases). The CDR3 has 16 residues. The ends were cut back, 0 bases at V and 5 bases at J, with 16 bases in the middle. The germline V gene encodes CDR1 LGHNA and CDR2 YNFKEQ. CDR3 in DNA: TGTGCCAGCAGCCAAGATGGGGTGGGGCAGTGGGAGACCCAGTACTTC. Its protein product is CASSQDGVGQWETQYF.

In its sample, this clonotype was seen many times. The V gene is TRBV4-2, the J gene TRBJ1-2; 8 positions match TRBD1. J lost 5 bases, V lost 7 bases, and 9 bases had no gene match. The CDR3 runs to 14 residues. The germline CDR1 and CDR2 sequences are LGHNA and YNFKEQ. The CDR3 sequence is CASTRDQGAYGYTF. DNA of the CDR3: TGTGCCAGCACGAGGGATCAGGGGGCATATGGCTACACCTTC.

This clonotype was counted many times. The rearrangement links TRBV12-3 or TRBV12-4 to TRBJ2-2; D is unresolved. With 5 bases removed from V and 4 bases from J, the gap between germline ends came to 11 bases. CDR3 length: 14 residues. The CDR3 loop is CASSRAVGTGELFF. The CDR3 region has the DNA TGTGCCAGCAGTAGGGCAGTGGGCACCGGGGAGCTGTTTTTT.

The sample holds many counts of this clonotype. As DNA, the CDR3 is TGTGCCATCAGTGTCGGTTCGGGCAGGCCTAACTATGGCTACACCTTC. Its protein product is CAISVGSGRPNYGYTF. The V and J genes are TRBV10-3 and TRBJ1-2; D is uncertain. CDR3 length: 16 amino acids. Germline CDR1 and CDR2: ENHRY and SYGVKD. V gave up 4 bases and J gave up 0 bases, with 15 bases separating them.

Ten or more counts support this clonotype. The V call is TRBV3-1, the J call TRBJ2-3; TRBD2 matches 11 bases. Unmatched junction bases numbered 6, after V lost 6 bases and J lost 4 bases. The CDR3 length is 15 residues. The germline CDR1 and CDR2 sequences are LGHDT and YNNKEL (reference sequence). This CDR3 is CASRDSGGASDTQYF. CDR3 DNA sequence: TGTGCCAGCAGGGATAGCGGGGGGGCCTCAGATACGCAGTATTTT.

Ten or more counts support this clonotype. V is TRBV7-8 and J is TRBJ2-3, with D hard to call. Germline assignment: CDR1 SGHVS and CDR2 FQNEAQ. This CDR3 spans 15 amino acids. V lost 2 bases and J lost 0, with 9 bases in between. The CDR3 protein is CASSLLAESTDTQYF. For the CDR3, the DNA is TGTGCCAGCAGCTTACTCGCGGAGAGCACAGATACGCAGTATTTT. Based on the CDR3 plus reference TRBV7-8 and TRBJ2-3, the full variable domain is GAGVSQSPRYKVAKRGQDVALRCDPISGHVSLFWYQQALGQGPEFLTYFQNEAQLDKSGLPSDRFFAERPEGSVSTLKIQRTQQEDSAVYLCASSLLAESTDTQYFGPGTRLTVL.

This clonotype was detected ten times or more. The rearrangement links TRBV28 to TRBJ1-1, with D unresolved. The CDR3 covers 14 residues. The V end lost 3 bases, the J end lost 7 bases, and 15 bases lay between the germline ends. Per the germline V gene, CDR1 is MDHEN and CDR2 is SYDVKM. CDR3 residues: CASSFTSAKLEAFF. DNA of the CDR3: TGTGCCAGCAGTTTTACCTCGGCAAAACTTGAAGCTTTCTTT.

This clonotype occurred many times. This rearrangement joins TRBV3-1 to TRBJ2-5, with D perhaps TRBD2 (6 bases). The CDR3 is made up of 14 amino acids. Germline V CDR1 and CDR2: LGHDT, YNNKEL (reference sequence). Trimming pared 2 bases from V and 4 bases from J, leaving 11 bases between. CDR3 amino acids: CASSQPGGLETQYF. For the CDR3, the DNA is TGTGCCAGCAGCCAACCCGGGGGTTTAGAGACCCAGTACTTC.

This CDR3 is CASSSLGGVGDYEQYF. The CDR3 DNA sequence: TGCGCCAGCAGCTCCCTCGGGGGAGTAGGGGACTACGAGCAGTACTTC. The J gene is TRBJ2-7, the V gene TRBV5-1; a weak D match, TRBD2 (6 bases). CDR3 length equals 16 residues. V lost 3 bases and J 3 bases, leaving 19 bases between the germline ends. Germline V gene data show CDR1 as SGHRS and CDR2 as YFSETQ.

Many counts were recorded for this clonotype. V and J are TRBV6-2 or TRBV6-3 and TRBJ1-1, with D maybe TRBD1 (5 bases). Germline lookup yields CDR1 MNHEY and CDR2 SVGEGT. The CDR3 consists of 14 residues. V was shortened by 5 bases and J by 1 base, with 11 bases between the two germline ends. The CDR3 reads CASSPGPQNTEAFF. CDR3 DNA sequence: TGTGCCAGCAGTCCGGGACCTCAGAACACTGAAGCTTTCTTT.

In its sample, this clonotype was seen many times. The V call is TRBV29-1, the J call TRBJ1-1, with D perhaps TRBD1 (5 bases). From germline, CDR1 is SQVTM and CDR2 ANQGSEA. The CDR3 has 14 residues. Trimming removed 7 bases at V and 0 bases at J, with 15 bases between. This CDR3 reads CSASRVIMNTEAFF. For the CDR3, the DNA is TGCAGCGCCTCCAGGGTGATAATGAACACTGAAGCTTTCTTT.